The entry below gives a single T cell receptor (beta chain) sequence along with its context. Its antigen is unidentified. V dropped 2 bases and J dropped 3 bases, with 6 bases sitting between them. Germline V gives CDR1 MNHEY, CDR2 SVGAGI. The CDR3 sequence is 13 residues long. This sample was taken from a study of CD8+ T cells in alopecia areata. Study observations and caveats: With patients, TCR sharing proved less clear than in mice, a difference possibly related to HLA.

RNA, once extracted, was reverse transcribed into cDNA for use as the sequencing template. Sequencing used immunoSEQ multiplex PCR; TCRdb keeps in-frame clones, though not all of them. Of under 150,000 clones in the sample, approximately 60% were seen once. The clonotype comes from a human donor in good health. The sample comprised CD8+ T cells sorted from blood. V is TRBV6-5 and J is TRBJ2-3, with D perhaps TRBD2 (5 bases). Written as DNA, the CDR3 is TGTGCCAGCAGTTACAGCGGAACAGATACGCAGTATTTT. Its protein is CASSYSGTDTQYF.